A selection of T cell receptor beta chains follows, all from one sample in a study of radiotherapy plus CTLA-4 blockade in lung cancer. Generated by immunoSEQ multiplex PCR, the TCRdb table keeps only in-frame clones and is missing some. The sample yields approximately 80,000 clones, about 80% seen once. Sequencing was performed on peripheral blood, taken from a patient treated with radiotherapy plus ipilimumab. The receptor set was obtained from a human donor with non-small cell lung cancer who had stable disease on radiotherapy plus ipilimumab. Both conserved end residues are part of each CDR3. Fields, in order: V gene, J gene, clone size, D gene, CDR3 protein, CDR3 DNA. D genes are given only for firm matches. Clone size, where shown, is once, few, many, or a class for clones that have expanded.

TRBV19,TRBJ1-4,NA,NA,CASSPRSSEKLFF,TGTGCCAGCTCCCCCAGGTCCAGTGAAAAACTGTTTTTT
TRBV9,TRBJ2-1,NA,TRBD2,CASSVVAREGYNEQFF,TGTGCCAGCAGCGTAGTGGCGCGGGAGGGCTACAATGAGCAGTTCTTC
TRBV5-1,TRBJ2-3,few,NA,CASSPERVGTDTQYF,TGCGCCAGCAGCCCAGAGCGGGTGGGGACAGATACGCAGTATTTT
TRBV7-6,TRBJ2-1,NA,TRBD2,CASSSLSGRVYNEQLF,TGTGCCAGCAGCTCCTTAAGCGGGAGGGTTTACAATGAGCAGCTCTTC
TRBV4-1,TRBJ2-7,NA,NA,CASSQDWGGGVPYEQYF,TGCGCCAGCAGCCAAGATTGGGGAGGCGGGGTGCCCTACGAGCAGTACTTC
TRBV5-1,TRBJ2-5,NA,TRBD2,CASSLDVGLGSKETQYF,TGCGCCAGCAGCTTGGATGTAGGACTAGGCTCGAAAGAGACCCAGTACTTC
TRBV11-2,TRBJ2-2,NA,NA,CASSVQGPTGELFF,TGTGCCAGCAGCGTTCAGGGTCCCACCGGGGAGCTGTTTTTT
TRBV7-8,TRBJ2-6,NA,NA,CASSLGRQGANVLTF,TGTGCCAGCAGCTTAGGAAGACAGGGGGCCAACGTCCTGACTTTC
TRBV7-2,TRBJ1-4,NA,NA,CASSPGRANEKLFF,TGTGCCAGCAGCCCGGGGAGAGCTAATGAAAAACTGTTTTTT
TRBV4-2,TRBJ2-3,NA,TRBD2,CASSQELAGRDTQYF,TGTGCCAGCAGCCAAGAGCTAGCGGGTAGAGATACGCAGTATTTT
TRBV6-1,TRBJ1-6,NA,NA,CASSEGGTGNSPLHF,TGTGCCAGCAGTGAAGGCGGGACGGGTAATTCACCCCTCCACTTT
TRBV9,TRBJ2-3,NA,NA,CASSTNMGAGDTQYF,TGTGCCAGCAGCACGAACATGGGGGCAGGGGATACGCAGTATTTT
TRBV6-6,TRBJ1-2,NA,NA,CASSLGPSEGYTF,TGTGCCAGCAGCCTAGGGCCTTCGGAAGGCTACACCTTC
TRBV30,TRBJ1-2,NA,NA,CAWSRDTSNYGYTF,TGTGCCTGGAGCCGGGACACCTCTAACTATGGCTACACCTTC
TRBV5-1,TRBJ1-1,NA,TRBD1,CASSFAGTGVNTEAFF,TGCGCCAGCAGCTTCGCCGGGACAGGGGTGAACACTGAAGCTTTCTTT
TRBV10-3,TRBJ2-7,NA,NA,CAIRIDPYSEQYF,TGTGCCATCAGGATCGATCCTTATAGTGAGCAGTACTTC
TRBV27,TRBJ2-2,NA,NA,CASGGRLGTGELFF,TGTGCCAGCGGTGGGAGGCTGGGAACCGGGGAGCTGTTTTTT
TRBV30,TRBJ2-5,NA,TRBD2,CAWGPGLAGVETQYF,TGTGCCTGGGGGCCGGGACTAGCGGGAGTAGAGACCCAGTACTTC